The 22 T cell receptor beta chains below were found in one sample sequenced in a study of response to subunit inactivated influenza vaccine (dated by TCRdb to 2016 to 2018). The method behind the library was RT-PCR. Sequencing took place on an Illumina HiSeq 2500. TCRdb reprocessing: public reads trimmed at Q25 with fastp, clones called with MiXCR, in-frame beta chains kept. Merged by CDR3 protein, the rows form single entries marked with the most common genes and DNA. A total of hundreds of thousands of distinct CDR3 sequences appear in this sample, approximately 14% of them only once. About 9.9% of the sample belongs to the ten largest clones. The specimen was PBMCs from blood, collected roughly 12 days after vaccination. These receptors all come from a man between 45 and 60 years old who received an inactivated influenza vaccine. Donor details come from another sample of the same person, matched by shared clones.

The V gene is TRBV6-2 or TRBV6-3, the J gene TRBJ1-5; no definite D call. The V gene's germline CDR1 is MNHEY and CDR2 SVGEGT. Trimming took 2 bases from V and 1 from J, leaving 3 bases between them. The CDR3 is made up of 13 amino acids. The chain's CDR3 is CASSYESNQPQHF. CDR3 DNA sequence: TGTGCCAGCAGTTACGAAAGCAATCAGCCCCAGCATTTT.

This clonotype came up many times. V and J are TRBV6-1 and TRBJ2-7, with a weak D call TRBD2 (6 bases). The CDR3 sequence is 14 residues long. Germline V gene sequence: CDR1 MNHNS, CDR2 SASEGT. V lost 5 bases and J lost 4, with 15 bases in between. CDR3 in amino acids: CASSRDRGRYEQYF. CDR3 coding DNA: TGTGCCAGCAGTCGGGACCGTGGGAGGTACGAGCAGTACTTC.

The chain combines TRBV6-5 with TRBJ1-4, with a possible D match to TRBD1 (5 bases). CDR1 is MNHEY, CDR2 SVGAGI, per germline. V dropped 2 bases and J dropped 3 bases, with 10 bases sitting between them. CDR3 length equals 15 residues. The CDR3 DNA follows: TGTGCCAGCAGTTACGGGGCTTTCCCTAATGAAAAACTGTTTTTT. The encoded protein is CASSYGAFPNEKLFF.

CDR3 sequence (DNA): TGTGCCAGAGGGACCAGCGGGAGTGGGGAGACCCAGTACTTC. Its protein is CARGTSGSGETQYF. The genes are TRBV2 and TRBJ2-5; 8 nucleotides line up with TRBD2. The CDR3 is 14 residues long. The junction had 11 bases not matched to a gene; V was cut back by 9 bases and J by 5 bases. The germline CDR1 and CDR2 sequences are SNHLY and FYNNEI.

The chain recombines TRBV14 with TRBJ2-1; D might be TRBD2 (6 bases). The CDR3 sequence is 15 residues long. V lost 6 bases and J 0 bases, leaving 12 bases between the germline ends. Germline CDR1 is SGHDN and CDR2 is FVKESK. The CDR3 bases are TGTGCCAGCAGGCCAAGCGGGCGCTCCTACAATGAGCAGTTCTTC. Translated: CASRPSGRSYNEQFF.

DNA of the CDR3: TGTGCCAGCAGCTTAGTGGGCTGGCGGGAGACCCAGTACTTC. Translated, it gives CASSLVGWRETQYF. The V call is TRBV7-2, the J call TRBJ2-5; D is ambiguous. Trimming removed 1 base from V and 5 bases from J, with 11 bases in between. CDR1 is SGHTA and CDR2 is FQGNSA in the germline V gene. The CDR3 is 14 amino acids.

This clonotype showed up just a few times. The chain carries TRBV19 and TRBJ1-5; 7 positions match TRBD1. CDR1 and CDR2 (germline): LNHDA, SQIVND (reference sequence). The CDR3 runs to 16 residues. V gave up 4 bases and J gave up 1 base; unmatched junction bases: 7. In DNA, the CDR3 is TGTGCCAGTAGTAAAAAACCGGGACAGAGCAATCAGCCCCAGCATTTT. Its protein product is CASSKKPGQSNQPQHF.

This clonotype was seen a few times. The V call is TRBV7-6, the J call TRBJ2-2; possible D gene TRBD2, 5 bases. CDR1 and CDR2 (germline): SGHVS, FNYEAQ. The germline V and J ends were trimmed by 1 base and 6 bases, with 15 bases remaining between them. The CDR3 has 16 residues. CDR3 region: CASSLGLALGAGELFF. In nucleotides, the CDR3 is TGTGCCAGCAGCTTAGGGTTGGCTTTGGGAGCCGGGGAGCTGTTTTTT. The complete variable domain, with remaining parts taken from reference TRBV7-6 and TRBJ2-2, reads GAGVSQSPRYKVTKRGQDVALRCDPISGHVSLYWYRQALGQGPEFLTYFNYEAQQDKSGLPNDRFSAERPEGSISTLTIQRTEQRDSAMYRCASSLGLALGAGELFFGEGSRLTVL.

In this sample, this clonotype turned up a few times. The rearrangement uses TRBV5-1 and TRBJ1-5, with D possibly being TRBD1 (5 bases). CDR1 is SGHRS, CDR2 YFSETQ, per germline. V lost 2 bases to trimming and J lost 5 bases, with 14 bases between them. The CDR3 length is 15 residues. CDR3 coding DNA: TGCGCCAGCAGCTTTGCCCCTGGGGGAGATCAGCCCCAGCATTTT. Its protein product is CASSFAPGGDQPQHF.

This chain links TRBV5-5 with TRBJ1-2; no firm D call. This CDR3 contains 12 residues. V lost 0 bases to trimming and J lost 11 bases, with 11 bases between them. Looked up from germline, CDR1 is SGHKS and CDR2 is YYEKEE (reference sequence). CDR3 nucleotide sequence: TGTGCCAGCAGCTTGGGACTGATGGGTTACACCTTC. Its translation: CASSLGLMGYTF.

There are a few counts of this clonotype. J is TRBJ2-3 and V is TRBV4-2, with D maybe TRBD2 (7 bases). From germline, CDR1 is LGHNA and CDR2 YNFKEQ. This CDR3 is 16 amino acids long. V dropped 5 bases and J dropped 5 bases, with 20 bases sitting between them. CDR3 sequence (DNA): TGTGCCAGCAGCTGGGGGGGGCGGGAAAATCAAGATACGCAGTATTTT. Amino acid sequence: CASSWGGRENQDTQYF.

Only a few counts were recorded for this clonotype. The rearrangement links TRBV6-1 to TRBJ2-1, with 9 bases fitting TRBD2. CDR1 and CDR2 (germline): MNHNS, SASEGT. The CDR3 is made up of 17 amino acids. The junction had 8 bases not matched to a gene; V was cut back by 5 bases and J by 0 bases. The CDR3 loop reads CASSRPGLASSYNEQFF. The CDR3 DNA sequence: TGTGCCAGCAGTCGCCCCGGACTAGCGAGCTCCTACAATGAGCAGTTCTTC.

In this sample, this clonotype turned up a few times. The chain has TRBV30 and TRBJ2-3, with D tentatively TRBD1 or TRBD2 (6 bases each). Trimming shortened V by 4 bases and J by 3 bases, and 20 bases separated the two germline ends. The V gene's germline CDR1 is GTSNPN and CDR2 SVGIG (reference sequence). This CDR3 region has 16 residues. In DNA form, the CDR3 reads TGTGCCTGGACGGTGGGGAACGGGGGCCTGACAGATACGCAGTATTTT. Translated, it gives CAWTVGNGGLTDTQYF.

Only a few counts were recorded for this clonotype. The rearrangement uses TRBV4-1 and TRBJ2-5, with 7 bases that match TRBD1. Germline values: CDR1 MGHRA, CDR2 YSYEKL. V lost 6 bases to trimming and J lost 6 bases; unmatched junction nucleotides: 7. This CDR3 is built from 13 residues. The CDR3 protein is CASSHRQGQTQYF. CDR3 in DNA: TGCGCCAGCAGTCATCGACAGGGACAGACCCAGTACTTC.

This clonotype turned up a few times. The CDR3 DNA sequence: TGTGCCAGCAGCTCGACTTCGTATAACACTGAAGCTTTCTTT. Its protein is CASSSTSYNTEAFF. V usage is TRBV28 and J usage is TRBJ1-1; no clear D gene. The CDR3 runs to 14 residues. Looked up from germline, CDR1 is MDHEN and CDR2 is SYDVKM. Trimming removed 6 bases at V and 2 bases at J, with 13 bases between.

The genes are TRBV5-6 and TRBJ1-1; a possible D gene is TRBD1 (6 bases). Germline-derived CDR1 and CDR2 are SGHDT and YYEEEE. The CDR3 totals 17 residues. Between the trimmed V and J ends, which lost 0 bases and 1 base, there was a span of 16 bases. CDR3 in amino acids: CASSLEGVRTPNTEAFF. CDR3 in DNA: TGTGCCAGCAGCTTGGAGGGGGTCAGGACGCCGAACACTGAAGCTTTCTTT.

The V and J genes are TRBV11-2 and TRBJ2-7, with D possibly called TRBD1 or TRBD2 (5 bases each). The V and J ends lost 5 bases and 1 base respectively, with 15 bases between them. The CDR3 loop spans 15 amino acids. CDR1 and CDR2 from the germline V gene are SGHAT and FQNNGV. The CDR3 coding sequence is TGTGCCAGCAGCCCCTCGGCTGGGACGTCCTACGAGCAGTACTTC. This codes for CASSPSAGTSYEQYF. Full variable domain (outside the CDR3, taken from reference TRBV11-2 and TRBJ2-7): EAGVAQSPRYKIIEKRQSVAFWCNPISGHATLYWYQQILGQGPKLLIQFQNNGVVDDSQLPKDRFSAERLKGVDSTLKIQPAKLEDSAVYLCASSPSAGTSYEQYFGPGTRLTVT.

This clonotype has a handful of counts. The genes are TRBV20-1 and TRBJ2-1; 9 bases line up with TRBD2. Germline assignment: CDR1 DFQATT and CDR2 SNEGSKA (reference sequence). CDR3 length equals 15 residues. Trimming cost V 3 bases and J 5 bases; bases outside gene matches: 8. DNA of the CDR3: TGCAGTGCTAGGTCAGGCGGGGGGGCCCACAATGAGCAGTTCTTC. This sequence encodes CSARSGGGAHNEQFF.

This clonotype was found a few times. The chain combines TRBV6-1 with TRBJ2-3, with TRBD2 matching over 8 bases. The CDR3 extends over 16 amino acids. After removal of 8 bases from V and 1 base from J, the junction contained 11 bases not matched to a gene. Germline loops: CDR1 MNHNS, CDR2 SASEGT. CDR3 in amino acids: CASGESGGVGTDTQYF. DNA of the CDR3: TGTGCCAGCGGGGAGTCGGGGGGGGTTGGCACAGATACGCAGTATTTT.

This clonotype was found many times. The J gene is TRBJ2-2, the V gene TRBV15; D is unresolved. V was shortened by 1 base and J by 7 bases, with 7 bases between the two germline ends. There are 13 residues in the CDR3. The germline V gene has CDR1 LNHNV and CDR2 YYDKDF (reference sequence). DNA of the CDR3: TGTGCCACCAGCAGAGGGTTGGGCGGGGAGCTGTTTTTT. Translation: CATSRGLGGELFF. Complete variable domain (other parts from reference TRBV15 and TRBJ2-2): DAMVIQNPRYQVTQFGKPVTLSCSQTLNHNVMYWYQQKSSQAPKLLFHYYDKDFNNEADTPDNFQSRRPNTSFCFLDIRSPGLGDTAMYLCATSRGLGGELFFGEGSRLTVL.

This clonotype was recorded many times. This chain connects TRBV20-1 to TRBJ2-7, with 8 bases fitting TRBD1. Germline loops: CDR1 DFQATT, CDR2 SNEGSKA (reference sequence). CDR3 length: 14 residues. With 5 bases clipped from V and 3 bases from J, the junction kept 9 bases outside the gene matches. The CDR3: CSAAPATGDYEQYF. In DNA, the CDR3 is TGCAGTGCTGCCCCGGCGACAGGGGACTACGAGCAGTACTTC.

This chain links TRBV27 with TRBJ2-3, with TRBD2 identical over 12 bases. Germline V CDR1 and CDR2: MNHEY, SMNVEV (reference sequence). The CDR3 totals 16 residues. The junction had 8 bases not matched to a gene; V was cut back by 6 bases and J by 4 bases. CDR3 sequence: CASSPIGLAGSDTQYF. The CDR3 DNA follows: TGTGCCAGCAGCCCTATCGGACTAGCGGGGTCAGATACGCAGTATTTT.